This T cell receptor (beta chain) comes out of a study of T cell repertoires in cytomegalovirus infection. Study overall: Shared public TCR beta signatures pointed to both CMV infection and a matching HLA type. Study-wide points: Identification of carriers of CMV plus the relevant HLA was achieved through cumulative public TCR beta family frequency. The ex vivo response showed dominance by HLA-C-restricted CMV-specific TCR beta clonotypes.

One entry per CDR3 protein results from TCRdb running MiXCR on the reads. Altogether approximately 500,000 distinct CDR3 sequences are present, about 11% being singletons, with the ten largest covering approximately 10%. This clonotype came up many times. What it binds is unknown. Per the germline V gene, CDR1 is SGHRS and CDR2 is YFSETQ. This CDR3 has 17 residues. The junction had 14 bases not matched to a gene; V was cut back by 4 bases and J by 8 bases. The chain is built from TRBV5-1 and TRBJ2-1; 11 bases line up with TRBD2. This clonotype was obtained from a human donor in good health (CMV status not recorded). Some clones in this sample may be carry-over from other donors' samples. The sequencing sample was made of PBMCs. CDR3 bases: TGCGCCAGCAGCCTAACTAGCGGGAGTTTAACAAGTGATGAGCAGTTCTTC. Protein sequence: CASSLTSGSLTSDEQFF.